This T cell receptor (beta chain) is from a study of cytomegalovirus exposure and HLA in healthy donors. Study-wide context: Caucasian-associated ancestry cluster membership applied to approximately 84% of nearly 400 genotyped donors. Study-wide points: Researchers reported in a later analysis that common viral pathogens appeared linked to several top clusters. A link between a missense DCLRE1C variant and TCR beta V- and J-gene trimming emerged from a later analysis. One cluster of highly shared sequence variants probably arose as a sequencing artifact.

Germline CDR1 is GTSNPN and CDR2 is SVGIG (reference sequence). The V and J ends lost 3 bases and 4 bases, in that order; junction bases with no gene match: 3. This CDR3 is 13 amino acids long. The PCR employed 60 Vbeta primers together with 13 Jbeta primers. Libraries were prepared by immunoSEQ multiplex PCR; TCRdb keeps only in-frame clonotypes and omits some of them. The sample holds about 190,000 clones, roughly 80% seen once. A word on this clone: Its specificity is not known.

Sequencing was done on a sample of PBMCs. The receptor was derived from a woman between 18 and 29 years old in good health and CMV-seronegative. The chain has TRBV30 and TRBJ1-2; 9 bases agree with TRBD1. The chain's CDR3 is CAWSTGGLYGYTF. DNA for the CDR3: TGTGCCTGGAGCACAGGGGGCCTCTATGGCTACACCTTC.